This is a list of T cell receptor beta chains from one sample in a study of response to subunit inactivated influenza vaccine. A single record per CDR3 protein comes from TCRdb applying MiXCR to the RT-PCR reads. Here the sample spans hundreds of thousands of distinct CDR3 sequences, approximately 24% being singletons. The specimen comprised CD4+ T cells sorted from PBMCs, sampled more than 4 days after vaccination. The receptors were gathered from a man in his forties or fifties who received an inactivated influenza vaccine. Each CDR3 is given with its conserved first and last residue. D genes are given only for firm matches. The size entry is marked missing in some rows and otherwise reads once, few, many or a size class.

j_call: TRBJ2-7; clone_size: few; d_call: -; v_call: TRBV5-6; cdr3_nt: TGTGCCAGCAGCTTGGATCGGGGCCTAAGTAGCTCCTACGAGCAGTACTTC; cdr3_aa: CASSLDRGLSSSYEQYF
j_call: TRBJ2-7; clone_size: -; d_call: -; v_call: TRBV12-5; cdr3_nt: TGTGCTAGTCCCCAGGAGAGGCCCTACGAGCAGTACTTC; cdr3_aa: CASPQERPYEQYF
j_call: TRBJ2-4; clone_size: -; d_call: TRBD1; v_call: TRBV20-1; cdr3_nt: TGCTCGCTGCCAACGCCGGGACAGGGTCTCAACATTCAGTACTTC; cdr3_aa: CSLPTPGQGLNIQYF
j_call: TRBJ2-5; clone_size: few; d_call: -; v_call: TRBV20-1; cdr3_nt: TGCAGTGCTAGTCACCCTAGCGTAGGGACCCAGTACTTC; cdr3_aa: CSASHPSVGTQYF
j_call: TRBJ2-3; clone_size: -; d_call: -; v_call: TRBV15; cdr3_nt: TGTGCCACCGCGGAGCTGGTGCCAGATACGCAGTATTTT; cdr3_aa: CATAELVPDTQYF
j_call: TRBJ1-4; clone_size: -; d_call: -; v_call: TRBV7-2; cdr3_nt: TGTGCCAGCAGCTTAATGACAGTTAATGAAAAACTGTTTTTT; cdr3_aa: CASSLMTVNEKLFF
j_call: TRBJ2-7; clone_size: -; d_call: -; v_call: TRBV6-1; cdr3_nt: TGTGCCAGCAGCCAGGGACTCCCGGGCTCCTACGAGCAGTACTTC; cdr3_aa: CASSQGLPGSYEQYF
j_call: TRBJ1-1; clone_size: -; d_call: -; v_call: TRBV28; cdr3_nt: TGTGCCAGCAGTTTATCGGCGAACATGAACACTGAAGCTTTCTTT; cdr3_aa: CASSLSANMNTEAFF
j_call: TRBJ2-7; clone_size: -; d_call: -; v_call: TRBV28; cdr3_nt: TGTGCCAGCAGTTTCTTTGGGACTCCCCTGCAGTACTTC; cdr3_aa: CASSFFGTPLQYF
j_call: TRBJ2-5; clone_size: few; d_call: TRBD1; v_call: TRBV10-3; cdr3_nt: TGTGCCATCAGTCCTACAGGGGGACAAGAGACCCAGTACTTC; cdr3_aa: CAISPTGGQETQYF
j_call: TRBJ1-2; clone_size: -; d_call: -; v_call: TRBV7-8; cdr3_nt: TGTGCCAGCAGCCAAGACGTCCGGGCTCATGGCTACACCTTC; cdr3_aa: CASSQDVRAHGYTF
j_call: TRBJ2-5; clone_size: -; d_call: -; v_call: TRBV7-8; cdr3_nt: TGTGCCAGCAGCTCGCAGGGCCCGCAAGAGACCCAGTACTTC; cdr3_aa: CASSSQGPQETQYF
j_call: TRBJ2-6; clone_size: -; d_call: -; v_call: TRBV6-2/TRBV6-3; cdr3_nt: TGTGCCAGCAGTCGGGGGGCCGCTGGGGCCAACGTCCTGACTTTC; cdr3_aa: CASSRGAAGANVLTF
j_call: TRBJ1-2; clone_size: -; d_call: -; v_call: TRBV5-6; cdr3_nt: TGTGCCAGCAGCTTGGCTGGGGCCCTCTATGGCTACACCTTC; cdr3_aa: CASSLAGALYGYTF
j_call: TRBJ2-7; clone_size: -; d_call: -; v_call: TRBV7-2; cdr3_nt: TGTGCCAGCAGCCGGACGGGCGTTCTGGGGGGCCACGAGCAGTACTTC; cdr3_aa: CASSRTGVLGGHEQYF
j_call: TRBJ1-6; clone_size: -; d_call: TRBD1; v_call: TRBV7-2; cdr3_nt: TGTGCCAGCAGCTTAATGACAGGGGTGGCAGGTTCACCCCTCCACTTT; cdr3_aa: CASSLMTGVAGSPLHF